This T cell receptor beta chain was documented in a study of Graves' ophthalmopathy and Graves' hyperthyroidism. Disease in donors with ophthalmopathy had moderate-to-severe activity, CAS ≥3, NOSPECS ≥4 and under 3 months' duration. Someone took the PBMCs out of 10 ml of fresh peripheral blood. The authors amplified TCR beta CDR3 regions, and they did so from RNA transcripts for repertoire sequencing. First-round RT-PCR employed HTBI primers, with a second-round multiplex PCR after it. MiXCR, applied by TCRdb to the multiplex PCR reads, yields one record per CDR3 protein. The sample shows about 210,000 distinct CDR3 sequences, under 30% of them seen only once. The V end lost 8 bases, the J end lost 3 bases, and 7 bases lay between the germline ends. Germline V gene data show CDR1 as MNHNS and CDR2 as SASEGT. The CDR3 is 12 amino acids.

The clonotype originates from a man aged 45-65 years with Graves' ophthalmopathy. The chain links TRBV6-1 to TRBJ2-2; D remains unclear. Specimen: peripheral blood. CDR3 loop: CASQSDTGELFF. The CDR3 DNA follows: TGTGCCAGCCAATCAGACACCGGGGAGCTGTTTTTT.